The present entry profiles one T cell receptor beta chain with its context. The V and J ends lost 7 bases and 6 bases, in that order; junction bases with no gene match: 4. This CDR3 contains 14 residues. Germline-derived CDR1 and CDR2 are MGHDK and SYGVNS. This sample stems from a study of blood T cell repertoires in COVID-19. Study overall: Spain, Italy and the United States supplied samples that represented acute and convalescent COVID-19.

As handled by the study authors: Reference gene primers were amplified, and this amplification served to estimate nucleated cell counts. Profiling relied on immunoSEQ multiplex PCR, and the TCRdb table lists in-frame clones only, not all of them. V, J and clone size derive from that table, while D and trimming were established from the DNA sequence. The table includes some 33,000 clones, approximately 85% detected once. The clonotype comes from a man aged 60-69 years with active COVID-19. Sequencing was carried out using peripheral blood. The genes are TRBV25-1 and TRBJ2-2; 11 nucleotides agree with TRBD2. The CDR3 loop reads CASTLAGGAGELFF. The CDR3 nucleotides read TGTGCCAGCACCCTAGCGGGAGGTGCCGGGGAGCTGTTTTTT.